This TCR beta chain was obtained from a study of CD8+ T cells in alopecia areata (dated by TCRdb to 2016 to 2019). For context, the study as a whole: Treated patients were enrolled in an open-label pilot trial of oral tofacitinib, 5 to 10 mg twice daily, for moderate-to-severe alopecia areata. Tofacitinib was administered for 6 to 18 months, and 6 months of follow-up off drug were then conducted to assess delayed response and recurrence. High-throughput TCRbeta sequencing was used to examine T cell clonal expansion in alopecia areata in both the C3H/HeJ mouse model and human patients. Scalp tissue and sorted CD4+ and CD8+ peripheral blood T cells from patchy and totalis/universalis alopecia areata patients and from healthy controls were covered by human TCRbeta sequencing. Biopsies were taken from tofacitinib-treated patients at baseline and again at 4 and 24 weeks into treatment, and several of those patients also had a later scalp biopsy. Scalp clonality was compared among normal scalp (n=4), patchy alopecia areata scalp (n=8), and alopecia totalis/universalis scalp (n=8). RNA was extracted with the PAXgene miRNA kit for fixed scalp, the miRNeasy kit for PBMCs, and the RNeasy kit for mouse skin. immunoSEQ multiplex PCR using 35 Vbeta forward primers and 13 Jbeta reverse primers was used to amplify TCRbeta CDR3 regions. The full study reports these points: Compared with normal scalp, lesional scalp, particularly in alopecia totalis/universalis, had higher clonality and more expanded CD8+ clones, which suggests antigenic drive. Unlike mouse skin, which is dominated by gammadelta T cells, normal human skin has resident alphabeta T cells that are also sequenced, and this complicates analysis of the scalp TCR repertoire. TCR sequences shared between patients were less clear than in mice, possibly partly because of HLA diversity in the patient population.

This clone was recorded a few times. This receptor's antigen is unknown. No much larger clone is present one base from it, and per-base qualities are unavailable. In the germline V gene, CDR1 corresponds to MDHEN and CDR2 to SYDVKM. V is pruned by 3 bases and J by 4 bases, leaving 7 bases of the junction without a gene match. The CDR3 holds 15 amino acids from the cysteine to the phenylalanine. CDR3 DNA only is kept here, 45 bases in frame from base 1. The method behind the library was the immunoSEQ multiplex PCR assay. RNA was extracted from all samples and reverse transcribed into cDNA, which served as template for TCR sequencing. SuperScript III was used to make first-strand cDNA, primed with a 2:1 mix of oligo-dT and random hexamers. Amplification bias was assessed with a synthetic immune receptor repertoire, and residual bias was removed computationally. Per the source publication's procedure: After raw reads were preprocessed to remove errors, the CDR3 was defined following IMGT conventions as running from the conserved cysteine to phenylalanine. Clonality was computed as 1 minus the Shannon entropy, with the entropy normalized by log2 of the number of productive unique TCRs. Whether scalp clones were CD4 or CD8 was inferred by matching scalp TCRbeta sequences against CD4 and CD8 repertoires sorted from blood. In its TCRdb copy, this immuneACCESS table keeps in-frame sequences only and misses some clones. Where compared with another copy, unresolved V genes explain less than half of these, and the others have no known cause. V, J and clone size were drawn from that table, and D and trimming were deduced from the DNA. The sample includes about 97,000 clones, with roughly 41% observed a single time. 1.3% of the sample lies in the top ten.

Lesional scalp punch biopsies and peripheral blood were obtained from alopecia areata patients. PBMCs were isolated by density centrifugation and stained for CD3, CD4 and CD8, after which CD4+ and CD8+ T cells were sorted on a FACSAria. This chain joins TRBV28 to TRBJ2-7, and TRBD1 aligns with 9 junction nucleotides. Input material: CD4+ T cells sorted from blood. This receptor was identified in a human donor with alopecia areata. The DNA sequence reads TGTGCCAGCAGTTTGCTCGGACAGGGGTTATACGAGCAGTACTTC. The translation is CASSLLGQGLYEQYF.